The 23 T cell receptor beta chains below all came from one sample that was sequenced in a study of monozygotic twins with inflammatory bowel disease. TCRdb reworked the 5' RACE reads into one entry per CDR3 protein, no DNA. Its table records about 380,000 distinct CDR3 sequences. The specimen sequenced was blood. These receptors all stem from a human donor with ulcerative colitis or Crohn's disease, or a healthy co-twin of an affected twin (not recorded which).

This chain links TRBV7-9 with TRBJ2-7; with no DNA, the TCRdb D assignment of TRBD1 cannot be verified. The germline V gene encodes CDR1 SEHNR and CDR2 FQNEAQ (reference sequence). This CDR3 comprises 15 residues. The CDR3 sequence: CASRPTLGTGHEQYF.

The chain has TRBV5-1 and TRBJ2-5; TCRdb gives TRBD2 as the D gene, but with no DNA this cannot be confirmed. Germline assignment: CDR1 SGHRS and CDR2 YFSETQ. The CDR3 contains 15 residues. The CDR3 spells CASGLTSGGEETQYF. The full variable domain, its missing parts supplied by reference TRBV5-1 and TRBJ2-5, is KAGVTQTPRYLIKTRGQQVTLSCSPISGHRSVSWYQQTPGQGLQFLFEYFSETQRNKGNFPGRFSGRQFSNSRSEMNVSTLELGDSALYLCASGLTSGGEETQYFGPGTRLLVL.

The chain employs TRBV5-6 and TRBJ2-1; TCRdb's assignment of TRBD2 cannot be checked, as there is no DNA. The CDR3 is 15 residues long. CDR1 and CDR2 (germline): SGHDT, YYEEEE. The CDR3: CASSLLAGDFNEQFF.

The chain combines TRBV6-2 or TRBV6-3 with TRBJ2-7; TCRdb picks TRBD1, but there is no DNA to check that call. This CDR3 contains 13 residues. Germline loops: CDR1 MNHEY, CDR2 SVGEGT. CDR3 region: CANPPGHLYEQYF.

The chain uses TRBV3-1 and TRBJ2-1. CDR1 LGHDT and CDR2 YNNKEL come from the germline V gene (reference sequence). There are 13 residues in the CDR3. This CDR3 reads CASSQMVNNEQFF.

This sequence joins TRBV20-1 and TRBJ1-2; the TCRdb D gene call, TRBD1, has no DNA to confirm it. CDR3 size: 14 residues. In germline, CDR1 is DFQATT, CDR2 SNEGSKA (reference sequence). CDR3 sequence: CSATGPGAGGGYTF.

CDR3 sequence reads: CASSFQLAGYEQYF. V is TRBV7-2 and J is TRBJ2-7. The CDR3 runs 14 residues. Germline values: CDR1 SGHTA, CDR2 FQGNSA.

The J gene is TRBJ1-2, the V gene TRBV20-1. CDR1 is DFQATT, CDR2 SNEGSKA, per germline (reference sequence). CDR3 length: 16 amino acids. The CDR3 loop is CSARDRERNFNYGYTF.

The V call is TRBV4-3, the J call TRBJ2-7; TCRdb picks TRBD2, but there is no DNA to check that call. The length of the CDR3 is 16 residues. The germline gives CDR1 LGHNA, CDR2 YSLEER. The CDR3 spells CASSQQAGGSYYDQYF.

The rearrangement joins TRBV18 to TRBJ2-7; the D gene TCRdb calls, TRBD1, cannot be checked with no DNA. Per the germline V gene, CDR1 is KGHSH and CDR2 is LQKENI. The CDR3 runs 15 residues. The CDR3: CASSEGTGEMYEQYF.

The rearrangement uses TRBV9 and TRBJ2-2. The CDR3 spans 12 residues. Germline V lookup: CDR1 SGDLS, CDR2 YYNGEE. The CDR3 is CASSAEPGELFF.

The chain combines TRBV6-5 with TRBJ2-1; TCRdb gives TRBD1 as the D gene, but with no DNA this cannot be confirmed. The CDR3 extends over 16 amino acids. Looked up from germline, CDR1 is MNHEY and CDR2 is SVGAGI. This CDR3 is CASSYSTGGLVNEQFF.

This chain uses TRBV11-2 with TRBJ1-2; the D gene TCRdb calls, TRBD1, cannot be checked with no DNA. The CDR3 extends over 19 amino acids. Per germline, CDR1 SGHAT and CDR2 FQNNGV. CDR3 residues: CASSLGALGQALWGYGYTF.

The CDR3 reads CASTRDRGMNTEAFF. J is TRBJ1-1 and V is TRBV19; TCRdb names TRBD1, which stays unverified in the absence of DNA. CDR1 is LNHDA and CDR2 is SQIVND in the germline V gene (reference sequence). The CDR3 has 15 amino acids.

V and J are TRBV28 and TRBJ2-1; TCRdb names TRBD1, which stays unverified in the absence of DNA. Germline V gene sequence: CDR1 MDHEN, CDR2 SYDVKM. This CDR3 has 16 amino acids. This CDR3 reads CASSLFGRGAYNEQFF.

The chain links TRBV20-1 to TRBJ2-7; TCRdb proposes TRBD1, but this gene call is untestable without DNA. CDR1 and CDR2 from the germline V gene are DFQATT and SNEGSKA (reference sequence). The CDR3 runs to 17 residues. The CDR3 here is CSAFSSFQGATPYEQYF.

V usage is TRBV29-1 and J usage is TRBJ2-3; the TCRdb call, TRBD2, lacks DNA for checking. The germline CDR1 and CDR2 sequences are SQVTM and ANQGSEA. This CDR3 region has 15 residues. The CDR3 here is CSVEGGGTGTDTQYF.

The chain has TRBV28 and TRBJ2-5; with no DNA, the TCRdb D assignment of TRBD1 cannot be verified. Germline CDR1 and CDR2: MDHEN and SYDVKM. The CDR3 totals 14 residues. CDR3 in amino acids: CASSPGGGRKTQYF.

The chain employs TRBV4-3 and TRBJ2-3; TCRdb selects TRBD1, and the lack of DNA leaves this call unchecked. Germline V gene data show CDR1 as LGHNA and CDR2 as YSLEER. The CDR3 is 14 residues long. CDR3: CASSHGQASDTQYF.

The chain uses TRBV6-1 and TRBJ2-3; as DNA is missing, the TRBD1 call by TCRdb cannot be tested. Germline V CDR1 and CDR2: MNHNS, SASEGT. The CDR3 is 15 amino acids. CDR3 loop: CASRSDRGLTDTQYF.

The V gene is TRBV6-5, the J gene TRBJ2-2. CDR1 is MNHEY and CDR2 is SVGAGI in the germline V gene. This CDR3 has 14 residues. CDR3 protein: CASSYEGTTGELFF.

The genes are TRBV5-1 and TRBJ2-5; TCRdb picks TRBD2, but there is no DNA to check that call. In germline, CDR1 is SGHRS, CDR2 YFSETQ. The CDR3 loop spans 16 amino acids. This chain's CDR3 is CASSFSGGSLQETQYF.

The gene calls are TRBV11-1 and TRBJ2-7. Germline V gene data show CDR1 as SGHAT and CDR2 as FQDESV (reference sequence). The CDR3 sequence is 14 residues long. Here the CDR3 reads CASRISRSSYEQYF.